A selection of T cell receptor beta chains follows, all from one sample in a study of monozygotic twins with inflammatory bowel disease. After re-calling the 5' RACE reads, TCRdb lists one entry per CDR3 protein, DNA absent. This sample's table has about 300,000 distinct CDR3 sequences. Sequenced sample: blood. Receptors originate from a human donor with ulcerative colitis or Crohn's disease, or a healthy co-twin of an affected twin (not recorded which). CDR3s include the opening cysteine and the closing phenylalanine or tryptophan. Fields, in order: V gene, J gene, CDR3 protein.

TRBV5-5	TRBJ2-4	CASRGRDRVAF
TRBV24-1	TRBJ2-5	CATSAGRTGGPGISLETQYF
TRBV24-1	TRBJ1-2	CATSDNRNYGYTF
TRBV28	TRBJ2-7	CASSFSSAYEQYF
TRBV19	TRBJ2-1	CASSIQAGRYNEQFF
TRBV20-1	TRBJ2-3	CSALSTTDTQYF
TRBV23-1	TRBJ2-3	CASSRTGTAVTDTQYF
TRBV29-1	TRBJ2-5	CSAGSQGAGETQYF
TRBV20-1	TRBJ1-5	CSARLLVGNQPQHF
TRBV18	TRBJ2-2	CASARGRSTGELFF
TRBV6-6	TRBJ1-5	CASSSRQPNQPQHF
TRBV20-1	TRBJ2-5	CSATRLAETQYF
TRBV11-2	TRBJ2-1	CASSRRQGPSGSSYNEQFF
TRBV3-1	TRBJ2-4	CASSHGEKNIQYF
TRBV20-1	TRBJ1-1	CSPRSPTYTGAFF
TRBV7-2	TRBJ2-7	CASSLFSGSSYEQYF
TRBV12-3/TRBV12-4	TRBJ2-2	CASIPPGLSGELFF
TRBV29-1	TRBJ2-1	CSVDLAGGGEQFF
TRBV5-1	TRBJ1-2	CASSFAGLADSGYTF
TRBV21-1	TRBJ2-7	CASSNSRLPDYEQYF
TRBV24-1	TRBJ2-7	CATSDPTGETYEQYF
TRBV7-2	TRBJ1-4	CASSLVPSSIANEKLFF
TRBV7-8	TRBJ2-7	CASSFAGVGEQYF
TRBV19	TRBJ2-7	CASEQTSGRTGEQYF
TRBV28	TRBJ2-1	CASSGIGVAENEQFF
TRBV20-1	TRBJ1-6	CSAHRGNRNNSPLHF
TRBV24-1	TRBJ2-5	CATSDRRGQGSF
TRBV11-2	TRBJ1-5	CASSLGRPNQPQHF
TRBV30	TRBJ2-7	CAGEAGGGYEQYF
TRBV28	TRBJ2-1	CATRRLSGRPQFF
TRBV10-3	TRBJ1-1	CAIMWTVNTEAFF
TRBV12-3/TRBV12-4	TRBJ2-2	CASSPLGGGTGELFF
TRBV29-1	TRBJ2-1	CSGGQGGYYNEQFF
TRBV7-2	TRBJ2-7	CASSTGTGGFEQYF
TRBV7-2	TRBJ1-1	CASSPSSGVYTEAFF
TRBV12-3/TRBV12-4	TRBJ2-7	CASSLRRGGYEQYF
TRBV10-3	TRBJ2-7	CAISGTLGSYEQYF
TRBV20-1	TRBJ1-6	CSARIQGANSPLHF
TRBV6-1	TRBJ1-1	CASSPFVNTEAFF
TRBV11-2	TRBJ2-7	CASSPAWASGRAGSYEQYF
TRBV4-2	TRBJ2-2	CASSQESGTTNTGELFF
TRBV20-1	TRBJ2-2	CSGSGGQNTGELFF
TRBV7-5	TRBJ2-7	CISVSEARSLGKQYF
TRBV14	TRBJ1-2	CASSHFIRDPGDYGYTF